These 19 T cell receptor beta chains were sequenced from one sample in a study of blood T cell repertoires in COVID-19 (dated by TCRdb to the early 2020s). Libraries were built with the immunoSEQ multiplex PCR assay. TCRdb limited this immuneACCESS table to in-frame rearrangements with V and J called. A share of clones is missing; checked studies link under half to unresolved V genes, and the rest is unexplained. The sample table lists some 180,000 clones, 84% of them with a count of one. Around 2.9% of the sample lies in the top ten. Material: PBMCs or T cells enriched from blood (not recorded which). Receptor source: a woman in her 30s who had been exposed to COVID-19.

The chain joins TRBV12-5 to TRBJ2-2; D is uncertain. Germline loops: CDR1 LGHNT, CDR2 FRNRAP. There are 12 residues in the CDR3. Trimming took off 7 bases at V and 6 bases at J, with 9 bases between the two ends. CDR3 nucleotides: TGTGCTAGTGCTCACTTGCCCGGGGAGCTGTTTTTT. Its protein product is CASAHLPGELFF. Filled out from reference TRBV12-5 and TRBJ2-2, the complete variable domain reads DARVTQTPRHKVTEMGQEVTMRCQPILGHNTVFWYRQTMMQGLELLAYFRNRAPLDDSGMPKDRFSAEMPDATLATLKIQPSEPRDSAVYFCASAHLPGELFFGEGSRLTVL.

The gene calls are TRBV6-5 and TRBJ2-5; 7 nucleotides agree with TRBD1. From germline, CDR1 is MNHEY and CDR2 SVGAGI. The V and J ends lost 8 bases and 4 bases, in that order; junction bases with no gene match: 10. This CDR3 contains 14 residues. This CDR3 reads CASATGRSSETQYF. Written as DNA, the CDR3 is TGTGCCAGCGCGACAGGGCGATCTTCAGAGACCCAGTACTTC.

V usage is TRBV9 and J usage is TRBJ1-1, with D perhaps matching TRBD1 (6 bases). This CDR3 is built from 13 residues. Trimming removed 0 bases from V and 3 bases from J, with 6 bases in between. Germline CDR1 SGDLS, CDR2 YYNGEE. This chain's CDR3 is CASSVAGDTEAFF. The CDR3 DNA reads TGTGCCAGCAGCGTAGCAGGGGACACTGAAGCTTTCTTT.

The chain recombines TRBV30 with TRBJ1-6, with D unclear. Trimming stripped 4 bases from V and 7 bases from J, with 17 bases between. CDR1 and CDR2 from the germline V gene are GTSNPN and SVGIG (reference sequence). The CDR3 spans 15 residues. The CDR3 nucleotides are TGTGCCTGGAATTCCCCAACAGTAACAAATTCACCCCTCCACTTT. Encoded protein: CAWNSPTVTNSPLHF.

V usage is TRBV9 and J usage is TRBJ2-1; D call uncertain. The CDR3 loop spans 15 amino acids. The germline gives CDR1 SGDLS, CDR2 YYNGEE. V lost 3 bases, J lost 0 bases, and 10 bases lay in between. The CDR3 DNA reads TGTGCCAGCAGCGCCAGCGTTAGCTCCTACAATGAGCAGTTCTTC. It specifies CASSASVSSYNEQFF.

The chain carries TRBV29-1 and TRBJ2-1; TRBD2 matches 10 bases. The germline V gene has CDR1 SQVTM and CDR2 ANQGSEA. The trim removed 8 bases at V and 8 bases at J, leaving 9 bases unmatched. This CDR3 contains 13 residues. In nucleotides, the CDR3 is TGCAGCACAACTAGCGGGGAGTTCGATGAGCAGTTCTTC. It codes for CSTTSGEFDEQFF.

The rearrangement uses TRBV5-1 and TRBJ2-7; 8 bases fit TRBD1. Losses at the gene ends were 3 bases for V and 12 bases for J; bases not matched to a gene: 11. Germline V gene data show CDR1 as SGHRS and CDR2 as YFSETQ. The CDR3 loop spans 13 amino acids. The DNA of the CDR3 is TGCGCCAGCAGCTCGCAGGGGGCTACGATTACGTACTTC. Its protein product is CASSSQGATITYF. Full variable domain (outside the CDR3, taken from reference TRBV5-1 and TRBJ2-7): KAGVTQTPRYLIKTRGQQVTLSCSPISGHRSVSWYQQTPGQGLQFLFEYFSETQRNKGNFPGRFSGRQFSNSRSEMNVSTLELGDSALYLCASSSQGATITYFGPGTRLTVT.

This chain uses TRBV9 with TRBJ2-1, with D possibly being TRBD2 (5 bases). The CDR3 is 14 amino acids. Trimming left V 0 bases short and J 6 bases short, with 10 bases between. In germline, CDR1 is SGDLS, CDR2 YYNGEE. The CDR3 coding sequence is TGTGCCAGCAGCGTAGGTCGGGATCCCAATGAGCAGTTCTTC. This gives the protein CASSVGRDPNEQFF.

The chain employs TRBV23-1 and TRBJ1-1, with D tentatively TRBD1 (5 bases). Being an ORF, TRBV23-1 has a function that is uncertain. The CDR3 covers 13 residues. Trimming removed 5 bases from V and 7 bases from J, with 14 bases in between. The CDR3 DNA is TGCGCCAGCAGTGACCAGGGAGGAGGTGAAGCTTTCTTT. Residues: CASSDQGGGEAFF.

The gene calls are TRBV7-2 and TRBJ1-2; 9 bases match TRBD1. From germline, CDR1 is SGHTA and CDR2 FQGNSA. Trimming took 5 bases from V and 4 from J; bases not matched to a gene: 8. The CDR3 extends over 15 amino acids. The DNA of the CDR3 is TGTGCCAGCAGCATCAGACCGGGACAGGGCTATGGCTACACCTTC. Translating gives CASSIRPGQGYGYTF.

The chain uses TRBV5-4 and TRBJ2-5; D ambiguous. V lost 1 base, J lost 1 base, and 17 bases lay in between. This CDR3 is built from 17 residues. The germline gives CDR1 SGHNT, CDR2 YYREEE (reference sequence). The CDR3 region has the DNA TGTGCCAGCAGCTTGAAGCGAAACTTTCCGCTCCAAGAGACCCAGTACTTC. Residues: CASSLKRNFPLQETQYF.

This clone was counted between two and nine times. The rearrangement joins TRBV29-1 to TRBJ2-1; TRBD2 agrees at 9 bases. J lost 0 bases, V lost 1 base, and 1 base had no gene match. Germline values: CDR1 SQVTM, CDR2 ANQGSEA. There are 15 residues in the CDR3. Here the CDR3 reads CSVEGRGGSYNEQFF. CDR3 DNA sequence: TGCAGCGTTGAAGGGCGGGGGGGCTCCTACAATGAGCAGTTCTTC.

This clone was observed a handful of times. The J gene is TRBJ2-1, the V gene TRBV10-3, with 7 bases matching TRBD2. The V and J ends lost 3 bases and 3 bases, in that order; junction bases with no gene match: 5. CDR1 is ENHRY, CDR2 SYGVKD, per germline. CDR3 size: 15 residues. The CDR3 DNA reads TGTGCCATCAGTGATTCTAGCGGAAGCTACAATGAGCAGTTCTTC. It translates to CAISDSSGSYNEQFF.

V gene TRBV5-1 combines with J gene TRBJ1-1, with TRBD1 identical over 11 bases. Looked up from germline, CDR1 is SGHRS and CDR2 is YFSETQ. This CDR3 contains 14 residues. Losses at the gene ends were 4 bases for V and 10 bases for J; bases not matched to a gene: 9. The CDR3: CASSQGQGAGLAFF. CDR3 DNA: TGCGCCAGCAGCCAAGGACAGGGGGCAGGATTAGCTTTCTTT.

The chain has TRBV5-1 and TRBJ2-2; no reliable D call. CDR3 length: 13 amino acids. Germline V gene lookup returns CDR1 SGHRS and CDR2 YFSETQ. V shed 4 bases and J shed 1 base, with 5 bases lying between them. Here the CDR3 DNA reads TGCGCCAGCAGCCCCAGGAACACCGGGGAGCTGTTTTTT. Translating it yields CASSPRNTGELFF.

J is TRBJ2-1 and V is TRBV19; a weak D match, TRBD1 (6 bases). V shed 3 bases and J shed 14 bases, with 11 bases lying between them. CDR3 length: 11 residues. Germline assignment: CDR1 LNHDA and CDR2 SQIVND (reference sequence). CDR3: CASSMPGQKFF. The CDR3 nucleotides are TGTGCCAGTAGTATGCCGGGACAAAAGTTCTTC.

The genes are TRBV4-1 and TRBJ2-1, with 14 bases matching TRBD2. The germline gives CDR1 MGHRA, CDR2 YSYEKL. The CDR3 is 18 amino acids. Trimming took 8 bases from V and 0 from J; bases not matched to a gene: 9. The CDR3 nucleotides read TGCGCCAGCGGGACTAGCGGGGGATTTCGAAGCTCCTACAATGAGCAGTTCTTC. It is translated as CASGTSGGFRSSYNEQFF.

The V call is TRBV6-5, the J call TRBJ2-2; D remains unclear. The CDR3 is 12 residues long. V shed 6 bases and J shed 5 bases, with 7 bases lying between them. Germline-derived CDR1 and CDR2 are MNHEY and SVGAGI. The CDR3 region is CASRLLTGELFF. CDR3 nucleotide sequence: TGTGCCAGCAGACTTCTAACCGGGGAGCTGTTTTTT.

The rearrangement joins TRBV5-8 to TRBJ1-5; 8 bases agree with TRBD1. This CDR3 has 11 amino acids. Trimming took 4 bases from V and 14 from J; bases not matched to a gene: 5. CDR1 and CDR2 (germline): SGHTS, YDEGEE. The CDR3 loop is CASSLWTGKHF. The CDR3 bases are TGTGCCAGCAGCCTTTGGACAGGGAAGCATTTT.